This TCR beta chain is drawn from a study of cytomegalovirus exposure and HLA in healthy donors. The overall study: Early released data had about 80 million unique TCRs, all coming from HLA-typed donors.

Germline V gene sequence: CDR1 SGHRS, CDR2 YFSETQ. This CDR3 contains 14 residues. V was clipped by 4 bases and J by 5 bases, with 13 bases between them. On this clone itself: Its antigen is as yet unknown.

Study-wide results and limits: Most subjects had HLA-A and HLA-B alleles reportedly predicted accurately by TCR beta sequences.

Amplification used 60 Vbeta primers and 13 Jbeta primers. Assay used: immunoSEQ multiplex PCR; TCRdb lists only in-frame clones, some missing. The table has a few hundred thousand clones, roughly 80% seen once; the top ten hold 15% to 19%. Sequences were obtained from PBMCs. This sequence originates from a man between 40 and 49 years old in good health and CMV-seronegative. The V gene is TRBV5-1, the J gene TRBJ1-3; tentatively, D is TRBD1 (5 bases). Here the CDR3 reads CASSPGGPRNTIYF. The CDR3 DNA is TGCGCCAGCAGCCCCGGGGGACCCCGAAACACCATATATTTT.